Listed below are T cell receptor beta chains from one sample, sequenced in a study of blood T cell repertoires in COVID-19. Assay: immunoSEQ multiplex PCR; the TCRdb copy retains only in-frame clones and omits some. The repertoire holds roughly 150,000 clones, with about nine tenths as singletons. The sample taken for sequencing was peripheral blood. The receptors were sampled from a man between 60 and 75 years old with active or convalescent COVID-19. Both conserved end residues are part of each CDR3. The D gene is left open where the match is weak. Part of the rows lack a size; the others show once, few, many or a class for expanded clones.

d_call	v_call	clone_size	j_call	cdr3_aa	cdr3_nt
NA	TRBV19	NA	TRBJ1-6	CASTRTDIRANSPLHF	TGTGCCAGTACAAGGACTGACATTAGGGCTAATTCACCCCTCCACTTT
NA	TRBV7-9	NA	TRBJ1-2	CASSLVGGQTNYGYTF	TGTGCCAGCAGCTTAGTGGGCGGACAAACTAACTATGGCTACACCTTC
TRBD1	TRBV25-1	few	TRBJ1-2	CASSARGQGIHYGYTF	TGTGCCAGCAGTGCGAGGGGACAGGGAATTCACTATGGCTACACCTTC
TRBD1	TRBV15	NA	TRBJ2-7	CATSSSTGGTYEQYF	TGTGCCACCAGCAGCTCAACAGGGGGAACCTACGAGCAGTACTTC
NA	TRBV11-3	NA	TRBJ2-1	CASSLGGGSYNEQFF	TGTGCCAGCAGCTTAGGGGGAGGCTCCTACAATGAGCAGTTCTTC
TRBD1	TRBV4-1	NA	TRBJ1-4	CASSLTGTGWVSGLFF	TGCGCCAGCAGCCTCACCGGGACAGGGTGGGTGAGCGGACTGTTTTTT
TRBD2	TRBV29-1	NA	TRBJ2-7	CSAAGRGSYEQYF	TGCAGCGCAGCGGGACGAGGCTCCTACGAGCAGTACTTC
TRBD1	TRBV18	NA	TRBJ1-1	CASSPRQGVIGAEAFF	TGTGCCAGCTCACCGCGGCAGGGGGTAATAGGTGCTGAAGCTTTCTTT
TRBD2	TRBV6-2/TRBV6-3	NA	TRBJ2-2	CASSYSGAGGRAGELFF	TGTGCCAGCAGTTACTCAGGGGCGGGGGGCCGAGCCGGGGAGCTGTTTTTT
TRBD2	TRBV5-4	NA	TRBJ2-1	CASSPGTSGRGYNEQFF	TGTGCCAGCAGCCCGGGGACTAGCGGGAGGGGATACAATGAGCAGTTCTTC
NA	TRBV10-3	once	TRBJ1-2	CAISDRDTAFYTF	TGTGCCATCAGTGACCGGGACACCGCGTTCTACACCTTC
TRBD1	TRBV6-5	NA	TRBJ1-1	CASSSSGQGNTEAFF	TGTGCCAGCAGTTCCTCCGGACAGGGGAACACTGAAGCTTTCTTT
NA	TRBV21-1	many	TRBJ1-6	CASSTRTGINSPLHF	TGTGCCAGCAGCACTCGGACAGGGATTAATTCACCCCTCCACTTT
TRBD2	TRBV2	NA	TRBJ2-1	CASSEVPSGYYNEQFF	TGTGCCAGCAGTGAAGTGCCTAGCGGCTATTACAATGAGCAGTTCTTC
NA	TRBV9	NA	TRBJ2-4	CASSLNPTGAKNIQYF	TGTGCCAGCAGCCTAAACCCGACAGGAGCCAAAAACATTCAGTACTTC
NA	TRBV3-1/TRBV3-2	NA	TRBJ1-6	CASSQESSPLHF	TGTGCCAGCAGCCAAGAAAGCTCACCCCTCCACTTT
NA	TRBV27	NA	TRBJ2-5	CASSRTRGQETQYF	TGTGCCAGCAGTAGAACACGGGGGCAAGAGACCCAGTACTTC
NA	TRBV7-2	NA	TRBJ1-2	CASSLATSRASNGYTF	TGTGCCAGCAGCTTAGCCACCTCGAGGGCCAGTAATGGCTACACCTTC
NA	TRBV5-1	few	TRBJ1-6	CASSLDSGPGNSPLHF	TGCGCCAGCAGCTTGGATTCGGGTCCCGGGAATTCACCCCTCCACTTT
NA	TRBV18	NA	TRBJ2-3	CASSPGKGGADTQYF	TGTGCCAGCTCACCAGGAAAAGGAGGGGCAGATACGCAGTATTTT
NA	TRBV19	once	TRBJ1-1	CASSVAEGQNTEAFF	TGTGCCAGTAGTGTCGCGGAGGGTCAGAACACTGAAGCTTTCTTT
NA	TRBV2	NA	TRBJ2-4	CASSVQSGVQSNIQYF	TGTGCCAGCAGTGTACAGTCCGGGGTACAAAGCAACATTCAGTACTTC
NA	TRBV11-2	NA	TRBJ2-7	CASSFNRDNPYEQYF	TGTGCCAGCAGCTTCAACCGGGACAACCCCTACGAGCAGTACTTC
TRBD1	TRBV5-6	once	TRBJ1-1	CASSWTGSDWGTEAFF	TGTGCCAGCAGCTGGACAGGGTCTGATTGGGGCACTGAAGCTTTCTTT
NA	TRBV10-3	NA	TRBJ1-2	CAISESGGRNYGYTF	TGTGCCATCAGTGAGTCGGGGGGAAGGAACTATGGCTACACCTTC
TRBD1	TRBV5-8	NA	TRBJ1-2	CASSFEGTGTSPYGYTF	TGTGCCAGCAGCTTCGAGGGGACAGGGACGAGCCCTTATGGCTACACCTTC
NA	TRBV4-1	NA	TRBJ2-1	CASSQVRSEQFF	TGCGCCAGCAGCCAAGTTCGGAGTGAGCAGTTCTTC
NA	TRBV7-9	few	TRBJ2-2	CASSSRVGATGELFF	TGTGCCAGCAGCTCCAGGGTGGGGGCCACCGGGGAGCTGTTTTTT
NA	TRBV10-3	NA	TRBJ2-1	CAISEQDNEQFF	TGTGCCATCAGTGAACAGGACAATGAGCAGTTCTTC
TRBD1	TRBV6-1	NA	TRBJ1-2	CASSQGDRGNYGYTF	TGTGCCAGCAGCCAAGGGGACAGAGGAAACTATGGCTACACCTTC
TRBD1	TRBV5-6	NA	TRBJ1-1	CASSLVTGAGAFF	TGTGCCAGCAGCCTGGTGACAGGGGCGGGAGCTTTCTTT
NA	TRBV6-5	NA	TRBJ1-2	CASSYSNPAENGYTF	TGTGCCAGCAGTTACTCGAACCCCGCGGAGAATGGCTACACCTTC
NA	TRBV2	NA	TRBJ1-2	CASLLRGSDYGYTF	TGTGCCAGCCTCCTACGGGGGTCGGACTATGGCTACACCTTC
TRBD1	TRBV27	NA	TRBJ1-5	CASSSDRVSNQPQHF	TGTGCCAGCAGTTCCGACAGGGTTAGCAATCAGCCCCAGCATTTT
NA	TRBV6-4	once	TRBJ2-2	CASSPQGTGELFF	TGTGCCAGCAGTCCCCAGGGTACCGGGGAGCTGTTTTTT
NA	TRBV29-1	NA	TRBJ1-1	CSVGGRTEAFF	TGCAGCGTTGGGGGGAGGACTGAAGCTTTCTTT
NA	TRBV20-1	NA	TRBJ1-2	CSARNSYGYTF	TGCAGTGCTCGAAACAGCTATGGCTACACCTTC
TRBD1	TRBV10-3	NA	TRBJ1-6	CAGSGTANSPLHF	TGTGCCGGATCCGGGACAGCGAATTCACCCCTCCACTTT
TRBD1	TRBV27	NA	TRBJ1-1	CASSFETGGNTEAFF	TGTGCCAGCAGTTTCGAGACAGGGGGCAACACTGAAGCTTTCTTT
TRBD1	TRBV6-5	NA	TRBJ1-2	CASSLGTGEESGYTF	TGTGCCAGCAGTTTAGGGACAGGGGAAGAGAGTGGCTACACCTTC
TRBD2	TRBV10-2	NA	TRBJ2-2	CASRASGKDTGELFF	TGCGCCAGCAGGGCTAGCGGGAAGGACACCGGGGAGCTGTTTTTT
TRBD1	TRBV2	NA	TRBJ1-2	CASSRGQEGNYGYTF	TGTGCCAGCAGTCGGGGACAGGAGGGGAACTATGGCTACACCTTC
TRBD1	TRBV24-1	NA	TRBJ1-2	CATSAGTVLTYSNYGYTF	TGTGCCACCAGTGCCGGGACAGTTCTCACCTATTCTAACTATGGCTACACCTTC
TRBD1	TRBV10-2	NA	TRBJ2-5	CASSDPWQGANQETQYF	TGCGCCAGCAGCGACCCTTGGCAGGGGGCTAACCAAGAGACCCAGTACTTC
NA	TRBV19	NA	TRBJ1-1	CASSKEGSTEAFF	TGTGCCAGTAGTAAGGAGGGAAGCACTGAAGCTTTCTTT
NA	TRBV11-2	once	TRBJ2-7	CASSPREDGFYEQYF	TGTGCCAGCAGCCCCAGGGAAGATGGGTTCTACGAGCAGTACTTC
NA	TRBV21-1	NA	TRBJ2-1	CASSMVPSGGHPNEQFF	TGTGCCAGCAGCATGGTCCCTAGCGGGGGCCACCCCAATGAGCAGTTCTTC
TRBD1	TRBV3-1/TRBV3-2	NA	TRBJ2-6	CASSQDNRGLGANVLTF	TGTGCCAGCAGCCAAGATAACAGGGGGCTTGGGGCCAACGTCCTGACTTTC
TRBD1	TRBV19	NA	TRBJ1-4	CASATGHEKLFF	TGTGCCAGCGCGACAGGGCATGAAAAACTGTTTTTT
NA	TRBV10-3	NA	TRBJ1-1	CAISASLVDTEAFF	TGTGCCATCAGCGCGAGTTTGGTCGACACTGAAGCTTTCTTT
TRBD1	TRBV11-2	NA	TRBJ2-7	CASSSLGQGYYEQYF	TGTGCCAGCAGCTCCCTCGGACAGGGGTATTACGAGCAGTACTTC
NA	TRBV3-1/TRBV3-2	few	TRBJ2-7	CASSQARPRRGEQYF	TGTGCCAGCAGCCAAGCCCGTCCAAGACGAGGCGAGCAGTACTTC
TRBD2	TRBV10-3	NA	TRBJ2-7	CAIRLTSGHEQYF	TGTGCCATCAGGCTGACTAGCGGACACGAGCAGTACTTC
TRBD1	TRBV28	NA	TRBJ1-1	CASTPGTGTEAFF	TGTGCCAGCACCCCCGGGACAGGAACTGAAGCTTTCTTT
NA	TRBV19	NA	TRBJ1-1	CASSISQMNTEAFF	TGTGCCAGTAGTATTAGCCAGATGAACACTGAAGCTTTCTTT
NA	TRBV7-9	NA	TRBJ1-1	CASSFDRRTEAFF	TGTGCCAGCAGCTTCGACAGGCGTACTGAAGCTTTCTTT
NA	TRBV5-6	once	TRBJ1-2	CASSLKDRTYGYTF	TGTGCCAGCAGCTTGAAAGACAGGACCTATGGCTACACCTTC